This is a list of T cell receptor beta chains from one sample in a study of Graves' ophthalmopathy and Graves' hyperthyroidism. TCRdb re-called the multiplex PCR reads through MiXCR, storing one row per CDR3 protein. The table has around 1.1 million distinct CDR3 sequences, 35% to 40% seen once. Sequences were obtained from peripheral blood or thyroid tissue (not recorded which). These receptors were taken from an adult man with Graves' hyperthyroidism. CDR3s include the opening cysteine and the closing phenylalanine or tryptophan. D genes are given only for firm matches. Some rows have no size entry. The others give once, few or many, or a class for an expanded clone.

>-|TRBV9|few|TRBJ1-2
TGTGCCAGCAGCTTATTATCTGGGAGTAACTATGGCTACACCTTC
CASSLLSGSNYGYTF
>-|TRBV15|once|TRBJ1-5
TGTGCCACCAGCAGAGCCTCCGACCGGGTCCTTAGCAATCAGCCCCAGCATTTT
CATSRASDRVLSNQPQHF
>-|TRBV5-1|few|TRBJ2-7
TGCGCCAGCTCTGTAGGCGGGACCAGCTCCTACGAGCAGTACTTC
CASSVGGTSSYEQYF
>-|TRBV6-5|-|TRBJ1-5
TGTGCCAGCAGTTACGGGACGGGGCATCAGCCCCAGCATTTT
CASSYGTGHQPQHF
>-|TRBV7-2|-|TRBJ2-2
TGTGCCAGCAGCTCCCACTTAGCCACCGGGGAGCTGTTTTTT
CASSSHLATGELFF
>-|TRBV12-3/TRBV12-4|once|TRBJ2-2
TGTGCCATCTTATTATCTACCGGGAAGCTGTTTTTT
CAILLSTGKLFF
>-|TRBV15|-|TRBJ2-7
TGTGCTAGGTCTCAGGAACCCTACGAGCAGTACTTC
CARSQEPYEQYF
>TRBD1|TRBV7-8|-|TRBJ1-5
TGTGCCAGCAGGTCTGGGACAGGGGGCTTTCGACCCCAGCATTTT
CASRSGTGGFRPQHF
>TRBD1|TRBV5-5|-|TRBJ1-2
TGTGCCAGCAGCTTGTTGACGACCGGGACAGGAAATGGCTACACCTTC
CASSLLTTGTGNGYTF
>TRBD1|TRBV6-2/TRBV6-3|-|TRBJ1-5
TGTGCCAGCAGTGCGGACAGGGGCTTAGGTAATCAGCCCCAGCATTTT
CASSADRGLGNQPQHF
>TRBD1|TRBV7-8|many|TRBJ1-5
TGTGCCAGCAGCCACCCACCAAGGGGGCCTTATCAGCCCCAGCATTTT
CASSHPPRGPYQPQHF
>-|TRBV25-1|-|TRBJ1-6
TGTGCCAGCAGTGAAAACTGGGGGACGGGCGATTCACCCCTCCACTTT
CASSENWGTGDSPLHF
>TRBD1|TRBV2|-|TRBJ1-5
TGTGCCAGCAGCGCCGCAGGGGGTTACGGCAATCAGCCCCAGCATTTT
CASSAAGGYGNQPQHF
>-|TRBV29-1|-|TRBJ2-5
TGCAGCGTTGGGTCCCAGGGCGCAGAGACCCAGTACTTC
CSVGSQGAETQYF
>TRBD2|TRBV25-1|-|TRBJ2-7
TGTGCCAGCAGCGCCGTGGTAGCGGGAGCCTACGAGCAGTACTTC
CASSAVVAGAYEQYF
>-|TRBV29-1|many|TRBJ1-1
TGCAGCGTTCGACCGACAGGTTTGAACACTGAAGCTTTCTTT
CSVRPTGLNTEAFF
>-|TRBV7-9|many|TRBJ1-5
TGTGCCAGCAGCTTAACACCGGGGGGGCGAGGGAATCAGCCCCAGCATTTT
CASSLTPGGRGNQPQHF
>TRBD1|TRBV29-1|many|TRBJ2-7
TGCAGCGTTTGGACAGGGGAGGACTACGAGCAGTACTTC
CSVWTGEDYEQYF
>TRBD2|TRBV9|few|TRBJ2-7
TGTGCCAGCAGCCCGAGCCCGACTAGCGGGGGCGAGCAGTACTTC
CASSPSPTSGGEQYF
>TRBD1|TRBV7-2|many|TRBJ1-5
TGTGCCAGCAGCTTAGCGTTAGACAGGGCGCAGCCCCAGCATTTT
CASSLALDRAQPQHF
>-|TRBV28|-|TRBJ2-7
TGTGCCAGCAGAAGCTACGGGAGTGCGTACGAGCAGTACTTC
CASRSYGSAYEQYF
>-|TRBV9|many|TRBJ1-5
TGTGCCAGCAGCCCACGCGGACTTACAAATCAGCCCCAGCATTTT
CASSPRGLTNQPQHF
>-|TRBV9|-|TRBJ1-5
TGTGCCTGGAGTGTAGGGAATAGTCAGCCCCAGCATTTT
CAWSVGNSQPQHF
>-|TRBV28|-|TRBJ2-7
TGTGCCAGCAGCGATGTCAACGAGCAGTACTTC
CASSDVNEQYF
>TRBD1|TRBV13|-|TRBJ2-7
TGTGCCAGCAGCCCAAAGGGGCGGTCAGGGGGCTACGAGCAGTACTTC
CASSPKGRSGGYEQYF
>-|TRBV29-1|many|TRBJ2-7
TGCAGCGTTGAAGAACGGGGGCGACACGAGCAGTACTTC
CSVEERGRHEQYF
>-|TRBV10-3|-|TRBJ1-6
TGTGCCACAGGGAGTGTCCTGAATTCACCCCTCCACTTT
CATGSVLNSPLHF
>TRBD1|TRBV7-9|many|TRBJ1-2
TGTGCCAGCAGCCCCTCGGGGCAGGGGGTTTATGGCTACACCTTC
CASSPSGQGVYGYTF
>-|TRBV19|many|TRBJ1-5
TGTGCCAGTAAGCCCAGACGGGACTTTTATCCGCCCCAGCATTTT
CASKPRRDFYPPQHF
>-|TRBV29-1|many|TRBJ1-1
TGCAGCGGATCTGGGGGGCGCTTCGCTGAAGCTTTCTTT
CSGSGGRFAEAFF
>TRBD1|TRBV9|many|TRBJ1-2
TGTGCCAGCAGCGTCCGAACCGGGACAGGGGACGACTATGGCTACACCTTC
CASSVRTGTGDDYGYTF
>TRBD1|TRBV29-1|-|TRBJ1-5
TGCAGCGTTGGGGGGGGACAGGGGCCTGGATGGCCCCAGCATTTT
CSVGGGQGPGWPQHF
>-|TRBV19|many|TRBJ2-5
TGTGCCAGTAGTGACCCAGGGCGGGGCCAAGAGACCCAGTACTTC
CASSDPGRGQETQYF
>-|TRBV5-1|many|TRBJ1-2
TGCGCCAGCAGCTTGACAGGGCTTGGCTATGGCTACACCTTC
CASSLTGLGYGYTF
>TRBD1|TRBV6-5|-|TRBJ2-6
TGTGCCAGCACGCAGGGGGCCCCTGGGGCCAACGTCCTGACTTTC
CASTQGAPGANVLTF
>TRBD2|TRBV7-2|-|TRBJ2-2
TGTGCCAGCAGGATAGCGGGGGACACGAACACCGGGGAGCTGTTTTTT
CASRIAGDTNTGELFF
>TRBD1|TRBV7-2|-|TRBJ2-2
TGTGCCAGCAGCGCGAGTCGGACAGGGATGATTCTACGGGAGCTGTTTTTT
CASSASRTGMILRELFF
>-|TRBV12-3/TRBV12-4|many|TRBJ1-3
TGTGCCAGCAGCTCTCCAGGGACGAAAAACACCATATATTTT
CASSSPGTKNTIYF
>TRBD1|TRBV5-1|few|TRBJ2-2
TGCGCCAGCAAACAAACAGGGGACCTACCCGGGGAGCTGTTTTTT
CASKQTGDLPGELFF
>-|TRBV9|many|TRBJ2-6
TGTGCCAGCAGCCCGGGGCGGTCCTCTGGGGCCAACGTCCTGACTTTC
CASSPGRSSGANVLTF
>-|TRBV29-1|many|TRBJ2-2
TGCAGCGTCCTCAGGGCAGGGGCGAACACCGGGGAGCTGTTTTTT
CSVLRAGANTGELFF
>-|TRBV5-4|few|TRBJ1-1
TGTGCCAGCAGCTTGGATAGGGGGAATAGTGAAGCTTTCTTT
CASSLDRGNSEAFF
>-|TRBV11-2|many|TRBJ1-5
TGTGCCAGCAGCTTCAAGGGACTGCCCAATCAGCCCCAGCATTTT
CASSFKGLPNQPQHF
>TRBD2|TRBV28|-|TRBJ2-7
TGTGCCAGCAATATTGACGGGAGGTCCGACGAGCAGTACTTC
CASNIDGRSDEQYF
>-|TRBV5-1|-|TRBJ2-7
TGCGTCAGCAGCTTGGGTGTCTACGAGCAGTACTTC
CVSSLGVYEQYF
>TRBD1|TRBV20-1|-|TRBJ2-7
TGCAGTGCTTTGGGGAGACAGGGGGCCTACGAGCAGTACTTC
CSALGRQGAYEQYF
>TRBD1|TRBV13|few|TRBJ1-1
TGTGCCAGCAGCGGCAGACAGGGGGGAAACACTGAAGCTTTCTTT
CASSGRQGGNTEAFF
>TRBD1|TRBV29-1|many|TRBJ2-7
TGCAGCGTTTGGGGACAGGGGTACGAGCAGTACTTC
CSVWGQGYEQYF
>-|TRBV7-2|many|TRBJ2-2
TGTGCCAGCAGCTTAGTGAGGGCAGGGAGGACCGGGGAGCTGTTTTTT
CASSLVRAGRTGELFF
>-|TRBV11-2|-|TRBJ1-2
TGTGCCAGCAGCCTCCGGGATACCTATGGCTACACCTTC
CASSLRDTYGYTF
>-|TRBV10-3|few|TRBJ2-7
TGTGCCAGCAGTGAAGTGGGACACCCCTCCTACGAGCAGTACTTC
CASSEVGHPSYEQYF